The next 8 T cell receptor beta chains were all read from a single sample in a study of shared clonotypes between healthy human individuals. The naive CD8 fraction comprised CD45RO-negative cells positively selected for CCR7 and excluded terminally differentiated effector memory CD45RA+ cells. The table came from immunoSEQ multiplex PCR; TCRdb's copy has only in-frame clones and leaves some out. The sample lists 2 million or so clones, approximately 95% occurring once. Sequenced material: naive CD8+ T cells sorted from blood. These receptors were taken from a man in his late teens or twenties in good health.

The chain is built from TRBV2 and TRBJ2-7; no firm D call. From germline, CDR1 is SNHLY and CDR2 FYNNEI. V lost 10 bases and J 2 bases, leaving 15 bases between the germline ends. This CDR3 spans 13 amino acids. CDR3 in amino acids: CATSASNTYEQYF. The DNA of the CDR3 is TGTGCCACCTCGGCGTCCAATACCTACGAGCAGTACTTC.

This clone was observed a single time. This chain uses TRBV27 with TRBJ2-5; TRBD1 matches at 10 bases. V was pared by 5 bases and J by 2 bases, with 5 bases of the junction left unmatched. CDR3 length equals 15 residues. Germline V gene sequence: CDR1 MNHEY, CDR2 SMNVEV (reference sequence). The CDR3 loop reads CASSPGQGIQETQYF. CDR3 sequence (DNA): TGTGCCAGCAGTCCGGGACAGGGGATTCAAGAGACCCAGTACTTC.

This chain joins TRBV27 and TRBJ2-7, with D perhaps assigned TRBD1 or TRBD2 (5 bases each). The germline CDR1 and CDR2 sequences are MNHEY and SMNVEV (reference sequence). The CDR3 loop spans 15 amino acids. V was pared by 6 bases and J by 5 bases, with 20 bases between. The CDR3 sequence is CASSPGVGTSHEQYF. The CDR3 nucleotides are TGTGCCAGCAGCCCCGGAGTCGGGACGTCCCACGAGCAGTACTTC.

This rearrangement joins TRBV9 to TRBJ2-7; D not resolved. V gave up 0 bases and J gave up 5 bases, with 9 bases separating them. Germline V lookup: CDR1 SGDLS, CDR2 YYNGEE. The length of the CDR3 is 13 residues. For the CDR3, the DNA is TGTGCCAGCAGCGTAGAATATAGGGACGAGCAGTACTTC. It encodes CASSVEYRDEQYF.

CDR3 DNA sequence: TGTGCCAGCAGTGAATATAAGATCGGATCCTCTGGAAACACCATATATTTT. Translation gives CASSEYKIGSSGNTIYF. This chain links TRBV25-1 with TRBJ1-3, with D unclear. Germline V CDR1 and CDR2: MGHDK, SYGVNS. The CDR3 is made up of 17 amino acids. V lost 0 bases and J lost 0, with 12 bases in between.

The rearrangement links TRBV9 to TRBJ2-7; D possibly corresponds to TRBD2 (6 bases). This CDR3 region has 15 residues. V gave up 4 bases and J gave up 0 bases, with 14 bases separating them. Germline CDR1 is SGDLS and CDR2 is YYNGEE. The CDR3 nucleotides are TGTGCCAGCAGCCCATCCCCGGGGGACTCCTACGAGCAGTACTTC. It translates to CASSPSPGDSYEQYF.

This chain joins TRBV6-5 and TRBJ2-2; TRBD2 matches at 8 bases. The germline V gene has CDR1 MNHEY and CDR2 SVGAGI. Trimming removed 2 bases from V and 6 bases from J; junction bases left unmatched: 5. The CDR3 has 15 amino acids. CDR3 nucleotide sequence: TGTGCCAGCAGTTACCGGGAGGGGCCCTCCGGGGAGCTGTTTTTT. It specifies CASSYREGPSGELFF.

The V gene is TRBV7-8, the J gene TRBJ2-5, with TRBD2 identical over 8 bases. This CDR3 comprises 14 residues. The J segment lost 3 bases and the V segment lost 4 bases, leaving 4 bases of the junction unmatched. Germline-derived CDR1 and CDR2 are SGHVS and FQNEAQ. CDR3 sequence (DNA): TGTGCCAGCAGCTCACTAGCGGAAGAAGAGACCCAGTACTTC. Protein: CASSSLAEEETQYF.